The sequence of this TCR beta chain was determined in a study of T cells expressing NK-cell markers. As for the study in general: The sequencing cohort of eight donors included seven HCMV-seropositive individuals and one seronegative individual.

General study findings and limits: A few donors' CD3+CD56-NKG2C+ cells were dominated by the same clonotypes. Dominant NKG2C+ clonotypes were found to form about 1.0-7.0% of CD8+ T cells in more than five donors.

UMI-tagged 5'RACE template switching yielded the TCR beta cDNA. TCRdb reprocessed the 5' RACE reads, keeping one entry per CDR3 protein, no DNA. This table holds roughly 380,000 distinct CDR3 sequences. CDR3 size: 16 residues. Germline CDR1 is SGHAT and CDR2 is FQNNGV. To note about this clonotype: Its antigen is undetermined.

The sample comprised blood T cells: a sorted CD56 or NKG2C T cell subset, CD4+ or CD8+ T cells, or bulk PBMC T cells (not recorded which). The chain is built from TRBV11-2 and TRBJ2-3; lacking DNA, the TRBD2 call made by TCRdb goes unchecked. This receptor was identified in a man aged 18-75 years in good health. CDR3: CASSSRGLAGPDTQYF.